This T cell receptor beta chain was profiled in a study of human T cells and chemical hapten exposure. Germline CDR1 and CDR2: SGHDN and FVKESK. The CDR3 has 14 residues. V was cut by 4 bases and J by 1 base, with 10 bases left in between. TCRdb reprocessed the RACE reads via MiXCR and lists one record per CDR3 protein. The table lists 50,000 or so distinct CDR3 sequences, 9.3% of them singletons. As to time point: patch test 1, 2 weeks after DPC sensitization. The treatment is: therapeutic diphenylcyclopropenone sensitization with weekly scalp DPC. The chain uses TRBV14 and TRBJ1-1; possibly TRBD1 for D (5 bases). Specimen: whole blood, collected in connection with sensitization to the hapten diphenylcyclopropenone (DPC). This TCR was recovered from a woman aged 45-59 years with alopecia areata. Some clones in this sample may be carry-over from other donors' samples. For the CDR3, the DNA is TGTGCCAGCAGCCGAAAGACAGCGAACACTGAAGCTTTCTTT. Its protein is CASSRKTANTEAFF.